This T cell receptor beta chain derives from a study of blood T cell repertoires in COVID-19. Sequenced by immunoSEQ multiplex PCR; TCRdb stores in-frame clones only, minus some. The sample has over 45,000 clones, roughly 91% seen once. What was sequenced was peripheral blood. This clonotype was obtained from a human donor in a cohort sampled during active COVID-19.

The CDR3 loop is CAWRGWGGGTYEQYF. CDR3 in DNA: TGTGCCTGGCGTGGGTGGGGGGGAGGAACCTACGAGCAGTACTTC. The genes are TRBV30 and TRBJ2-7, with 7 bases matching TRBD2. This CDR3 region has 15 residues. Germline lookup yields CDR1 GTSNPN and CDR2 SVGIG (reference sequence). The V segment lost 5 bases and the J segment 2 bases; nucleotides outside the gene matches: 12. Supplemented by reference TRBV30 and TRBJ2-7, the full variable domain reads SQTIHQWPATLVQPVGSPLSLECTVEGTSNPNLYWYRQAAGRGLQLLFYSVGIGQISSEVPQNLSASRPQDRQFILSSKKLLLSDSGFYLCAWRGWGGGTYEQYFGPGTRLTVT.